A single sample gave rise to the 4 T cell receptor beta chains below, sequenced in a study of T cell responses to AZD1222 COVID-19 vaccine. Sequencing used immunoSEQ multiplex PCR; TCRdb keeps in-frame clones, though not all of them. The table has 150,000 or so clones, more than 85% seen once. The source material was peripheral blood, sampled 28 days after the second AZD1222 dose. Receptors originate from an adult who received the AZD1222 COVID-19 vaccine.

V is TRBV3-1 (or the pseudogene TRBV3-2) and J is TRBJ1-4, with TRBD1 matching 8 bases. V lost 4 bases to trimming and J lost 0 bases; unmatched junction nucleotides: 13. The CDR3 contains 19 residues. The germline V gene encodes CDR1 LGHDT and CDR2 YNNKEL (reference sequence). This CDR3 reads CASSPLTGGLFATNEKLFF. The CDR3 region has the DNA TGTGCCAGCAGCCCCCTTACAGGGGGACTTTTTGCAACTAATGAAAAACTGTTTTTT.

The V call is TRBV2, the J call TRBJ1-2; the match to TRBD1 covers 10 bases. The CDR3 totals 14 residues. Losses at the gene ends were 4 bases for V and 8 bases for J; bases not matched to a gene: 7. Germline V CDR1 and CDR2: SNHLY, FYNNEI. The CDR3 DNA follows: TGTGCCAGCAGTGTACGGGACAGGGGCTGGGGCTACACCTTC. It translates to CASSVRDRGWGYTF.

CDR3 sequence: CASSLAAAEKLFF. The CDR3 DNA is TGTGCCAGCAGCCTCGCGGCGGCCGAAAAACTGTTTTTT. The chain is built from TRBV11-2 and TRBJ1-4, with no clear D. The CDR3 spans 13 residues. The ends were cut back, 5 bases at V and 8 bases at J, with 12 bases in the middle. In germline, CDR1 is SGHAT, CDR2 FQNNGV.

This clone was picked up one time. The genes are TRBV9 and TRBJ2-3; 7 bases are a match to TRBD2. The germline V gene has CDR1 SGDLS and CDR2 YYNGEE. The V and J ends lost 3 bases and 6 bases, in that order; junction bases with no gene match: 13. The CDR3 contains 16 residues. In nucleotides, the CDR3 is TGTGCCAGCAGCGAGCCCCCCCGCGGGAGCTATGATACGCAGTATTTT. Its translation: CASSEPPRGSYDTQYF.